A single T cell receptor (beta chain) is shown here with its context. This entry is derived from a study of blood T cell repertoires in COVID-19. In the study overall: PBMCs, B-cell-depleted T cells, or T cells were the source of the cDNA or gDNA that made up the material.

V dropped 0 bases and J dropped 2 bases, with 11 bases sitting between them. This CDR3 spans 16 amino acids. Germline assignment: CDR1 MNHEY and CDR2 SVGAGI. Study processing details: Estimates of nucleated cell counts were drawn from the amplification of reference gene primers. Measured with immunoSEQ multiplex PCR; TCRdb has only the in-frame clones, and not every one. Clone size and V and J calls were adopted from that table, with D and trimming inferred from the DNA. Among about 73,000 clones, around four fifths were seen once, and the ten largest hold 1.8%. This sequence originates from a woman aged 55-70 years with acute or convalescent COVID-19. Specimen: peripheral blood. The rearrangement uses TRBV6-5 and TRBJ1-3, with unresolved D. This CDR3 reads CASSYSRETAGNTIYF. CDR3 coding DNA: TGTGCCAGCAGTTACTCCCGGGAGACGGCTGGAAACACCATATATTTT.